One sample yielded the 20 T cell receptor beta chains listed below, sequenced in a study of T cell responses to AZD1222 COVID-19 vaccine. Here immunoSEQ multiplex PCR was the method, and the copy in TCRdb shows in-frame clones only, minus some. The table records about 120,000 clones, about 89% of them present only once. The sequencing used peripheral blood, collected on day 0 of AZD1222 vaccination. The receptors come from an adult in good health.

The rearrangement uses TRBV6-1 and TRBJ1-5; 7 nucleotides line up with TRBD1. Unmatched junction bases numbered 7, after V lost 2 bases and J lost 9 bases. Germline assignment: CDR1 MNHNS and CDR2 SASEGT. The CDR3 runs 14 residues. The CDR3 loop reads CASSENRGLGPQHF. CDR3 sequence (DNA): TGTGCCAGCAGTGAAAACAGGGGACTTGGGCCCCAGCATTTT.

This rearrangement joins TRBV2 to TRBJ1-2, with TRBD1 identical over 7 bases. This CDR3 spans 14 amino acids. In germline, CDR1 is SNHLY, CDR2 FYNNEI. The V segment lost 2 bases and the J segment 8 bases; nucleotides outside the gene matches: 8. This CDR3 reads CASSEPRGGWGYTF. The CDR3 DNA reads as TGTGCCAGCAGTGAACCCAGGGGGGGTTGGGGCTACACCTTC. The whole variable domain, filled in from reference TRBV2 and TRBJ1-2, reads EPEVTQTPSHQVTQMGQEVILRCVPISNHLYFYWYRQILGQKVEFLVSFYNNEISEKSEIFDDQFSVERPDGSNFTLKIRSTKLEDSAMYFCASSEPRGGWGYTFGSGTRLTVV.

As concerns this clone: This likely comes from a read error, as the CDR3 has no conserved phenylalanine or tryptophan at its end. The DNA is omitted, as the CDR3 cannot be located on it reliably, and the CDR3 follows TCRdb's listing. The chain uses TRBV3-1 (or the pseudogene TRBV3-2) and TRBJ1-6; the D call of TRBD1 is as the table states it, not checked on the DNA. A total of 10 residues make up the CDR3, ends included. Germline V lookup: CDR1 LGHDT, CDR2 YNNKEL (reference sequence). The CDR3 loop is CASRHREVVL.

For this clone: This could be a read error, since a much larger clone is one nucleotide away. The chain uses TRBV6-1 and TRBJ1-5, with 7 bases lining up with TRBD1. From germline, CDR1 is MNHNS and CDR2 SASEGT. Trimming at V came to 3 bases and at J to 7 bases, leaving 9 bases not matched to a gene. CDR3 length: 15 amino acids. CDR3 DNA sequence: TGTGCCAGCAGTGACGGGGGGCAGGGGGGGCAGCCCCAGCATTTT. The encoded protein is CASSDGGQGGQPQHF.

CDR3 nucleotides: TGTGCCTGGACACAGGGGGCAGCAACTAATGAAAAACTGTTTTTT. Translating it yields CAWTQGAATNEKLFF. V is TRBV30 and J is TRBJ1-4; TRBD1 aligns across 9 bases. The junction had 3 bases not matched to a gene; V was cut back by 4 bases and J by 0 bases. This CDR3 is 15 amino acids long. The germline V gene has CDR1 GTSNPN and CDR2 SVGIG (reference sequence).

The chain carries TRBV10-2 and TRBJ1-2; possibly TRBD1 for D (6 bases). The CDR3 extends over 13 amino acids. The germline gives CDR1 WSHSY, CDR2 SAAADI. Trimming left V 6 bases short and J 4 bases short, with 12 bases between. The CDR3 nucleotides are TGCGCCAGCAGCGCCCAGGGGACCTATGGCTACACCTTC. Translating it yields CASSAQGTYGYTF.

The chain employs TRBV9 and TRBJ2-7; tentative D call: TRBD1 (6 bases). This CDR3 region has 17 residues. Deletions cut 0 bases from V and 2 bases from J, with 18 bases between. Germline V gives CDR1 SGDLS, CDR2 YYNGEE. The DNA for the CDR3 is TGTGCCAGCAGCGTAGAAGGGAGAGGGACATACCCCTACGAGCAGTACTTC. This sequence encodes CASSVEGRGTYPYEQYF.

The chain uses TRBV5-1 and TRBJ1-5; D is ambiguous. Germline CDR1 SGHRS, CDR2 YFSETQ. V was cut by 0 bases and J by 0 bases, with 7 bases left in between. The CDR3 covers 15 residues. CDR3 nucleotide sequence: TGCGCCAGCAGCTTGGACAGCTATAGCAATCAGCCCCAGCATTTT. Its translation is CASSLDSYSNQPQHF.

The V gene is TRBV19, the J gene TRBJ1-5, with a weak D call TRBD1 (5 bases). V gave up 3 bases and J gave up 4 bases, with 16 bases separating them. The CDR3 is 16 residues long. CDR1 LNHDA and CDR2 SQIVND come from the germline V gene (reference sequence). CDR3 sequence: CASSMKTGVRNQPQHF. For the CDR3, the DNA is TGTGCCAGTAGTATGAAAACGGGGGTTAGGAATCAGCCCCAGCATTTT.

The V call is TRBV14, the J call TRBJ1-2, with a tentative D call TRBD1 (5 bases). Deletions cut 4 bases from V and 4 bases from J, with 13 bases between. The V gene's germline CDR1 is SGHDN and CDR2 FVKESK. This CDR3 region has 14 residues. CDR3 sequence: CASSPRGRTYGYTF. DNA of the CDR3: TGTGCCAGCAGCCCTCGGGGGAGGACCTATGGCTACACCTTC.

The chain uses TRBV19 and TRBJ1-1, with D tentatively TRBD1 (5 bases). This CDR3 comprises 14 residues. Germline-derived CDR1 and CDR2 are LNHDA and SQIVND (reference sequence). Deletions cut 6 bases from V and 0 bases from J, with 11 bases between. CDR3 amino acids: CASRGDSMNTEAFF. The CDR3 DNA sequence: TGTGCCAGTAGAGGAGACAGCATGAACACTGAAGCTTTCTTT.

This chain connects TRBV7-9 to TRBJ2-1, with D possibly matching TRBD2 (6 bases). The germline CDR1 and CDR2 sequences are SEHNR and FQNEAQ (reference sequence). V was shortened by 5 bases and J by 12 bases, with 17 bases between the two germline ends. The CDR3 has 13 residues. CDR3: CASSPYHGSGQFF. In nucleotides, the CDR3 is TGTGCCAGCAGCCCATACCACGGGAGTGGGCAGTTCTTC.

This clone was picked up one time. V gene TRBV2 combines with J gene TRBJ1-5; possibly TRBD1 for D (5 bases). The CDR3 spans 14 residues. Germline loops: CDR1 SNHLY, CDR2 FYNNEI. The V and J ends lost 6 bases and 3 bases respectively, with 12 bases between them. The CDR3 nucleotides are TGTGCCAGCAGCGCAGACAGCCTCAATCAGCCCCAGCATTTT. Translating it yields CASSADSLNQPQHF.

This chain connects TRBV27 to TRBJ2-7, with 13 bases identical to TRBD2. With 2 bases clipped from V and 3 bases from J, the junction kept 16 bases outside the gene matches. CDR3 length: 20 amino acids. CDR1 MNHEY and CDR2 SMNVEV come from the germline V gene (reference sequence). The CDR3 here is CASSLRSVGLAGVLFYEQYF. CDR3 nucleotide sequence: TGTGCCAGCAGTTTACGGTCTGTTGGACTAGCGGGAGTATTGTTCTACGAGCAGTACTTC.

V usage is TRBV19 and J usage is TRBJ2-3, with D maybe TRBD2 (6 bases). The V end lost 3 bases, the J end lost 1 base, and 11 bases lay between the germline ends. This CDR3 is 15 amino acids long. Per germline, CDR1 LNHDA and CDR2 SQIVND (reference sequence). CDR3 region: CASSIGSGGTDTQYF. CDR3 bases: TGTGCCAGTAGTATCGGGTCGGGGGGCACAGATACGCAGTATTTT.

The chain combines TRBV19 with TRBJ2-1, with D possibly being TRBD2 (5 bases). Between the trimmed V and J ends, which lost 3 bases and 0 bases, there was a span of 9 bases. This CDR3 contains 15 residues. Germline CDR1 is LNHDA and CDR2 is SQIVND (reference sequence). Written as DNA, the CDR3 is TGTGCCAGTAGTATCAGAGGGAGCTCCTACAATGAGCAGTTCTTC. Encoded protein: CASSIRGSSYNEQFF.

The rearrangement joins TRBV19 to TRBJ1-2, with a weak D call TRBD1 (6 bases). Deletions cut 10 bases from V and 4 bases from J, with 10 bases between. Germline CDR1 reads LNHDA; CDR2 reads SQIVND (reference sequence). This CDR3 spans 11 amino acids. CDR3 in amino acids: CATTGPYGYTF. CDR3 in DNA: TGTGCCACCACAGGGCCCTATGGCTACACCTTC.

This chain joins TRBV3-1 (or the pseudogene TRBV3-2) and TRBJ2-7, with 8 positions matching TRBD1. This CDR3 region has 15 residues. Trimming removed 3 bases from V and 2 bases from J; junction bases left unmatched: 6. Per germline, CDR1 LGHDT and CDR2 YNNKEL (reference sequence). The CDR3 nucleotides read TGTGCCAGCAGCCAGGGTTTCAGGGGGCCCTACGAGCAGTACTTC. This codes for CASSQGFRGPYEQYF.

This sequence joins TRBV18 and TRBJ1-5; TRBD1 is a possible D gene (5 bases). Trimming took 6 bases from V and 5 from J, leaving 14 bases between them. Germline CDR1 is KGHSH and CDR2 is LQKENI. The CDR3 has 14 amino acids. The CDR3 DNA follows: TGTGCCAGCTCCAACCCGGACACTTATCAGCCCCAGCATTTT. Translation gives CASSNPDTYQPQHF.

V gene TRBV19 combines with J gene TRBJ1-6, with TRBD1 matching 8 bases. The length of the CDR3 is 18 residues. Unmatched junction bases numbered 17, after V lost 6 bases and J lost 7 bases. Germline V gene lookup returns CDR1 LNHDA and CDR2 SQIVND (reference sequence). The CDR3 DNA follows: TGTGCCAGTAGCCTCAAATCTCGACAGGGGTTAGGGAATTCACCCCTCCACTTT. Encoded protein: CASSLKSRQGLGNSPLHF.